The clone carrying this T cell receptor (beta chain) was counted many times. Its cognate antigen is unknown. This record comes from a study of T cells after yellow fever vaccination. Study background: Fractions of low cell number were prepared using SMART-Seq v4 Ultra Low Input.

Study conclusions and caveats: Abundant contaminating clonotypes from the bulk population could appear in FACS-sorted repertoires. The booster saw the reappearance of most primary-vaccination clones (approximately 97% CD4, less than 90% CD8).

TCRdb fed the 5' RACE reads into MiXCR, producing one record per CDR3 protein. This sample has hundreds of thousands of distinct CDR3 sequences; more than 9% occur once, and the top ten carry more than 13%. CDR3 length equals 14 residues. Germline V CDR1 and CDR2: MDHEN, SYDVKM. With 5 bases removed from V and 0 bases from J, the gap between germline ends came to 9 bases. The source of this sequence is a man aged 30 to 45 who received the YFV17D yellow fever vaccine. Material: PBMCs, obtained on the day of the yellow fever booster vaccination. The rearrangement joins TRBV28 to TRBJ2-3; unclear D gene. The chain's CDR3 is CASSPQPSTDTQYF. In DNA form, the CDR3 reads TGTGCCAGCAGTCCACAGCCTAGCACAGATACGCAGTATTTT.